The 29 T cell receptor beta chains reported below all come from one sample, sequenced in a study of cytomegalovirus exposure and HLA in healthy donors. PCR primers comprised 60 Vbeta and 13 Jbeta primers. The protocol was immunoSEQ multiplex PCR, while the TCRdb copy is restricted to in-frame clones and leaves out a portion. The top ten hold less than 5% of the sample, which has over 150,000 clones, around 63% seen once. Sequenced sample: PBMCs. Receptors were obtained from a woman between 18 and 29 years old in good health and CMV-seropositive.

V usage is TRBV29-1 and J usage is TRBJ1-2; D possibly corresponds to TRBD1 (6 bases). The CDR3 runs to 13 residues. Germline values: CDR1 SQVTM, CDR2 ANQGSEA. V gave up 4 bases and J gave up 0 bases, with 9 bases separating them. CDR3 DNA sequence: TGCAGCGTTGTAGGGGGTGCTAACTATGGCTACACCTTC. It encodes CSVVGGANYGYTF.

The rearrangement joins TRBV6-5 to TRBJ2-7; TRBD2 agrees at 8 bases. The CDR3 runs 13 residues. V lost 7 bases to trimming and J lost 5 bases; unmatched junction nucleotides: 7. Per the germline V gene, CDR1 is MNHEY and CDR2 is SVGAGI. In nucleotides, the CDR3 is TGTGCCAGCACACCGGGGGGGCCAAACGAGCAGTACTTC. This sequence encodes CASTPGGPNEQYF.

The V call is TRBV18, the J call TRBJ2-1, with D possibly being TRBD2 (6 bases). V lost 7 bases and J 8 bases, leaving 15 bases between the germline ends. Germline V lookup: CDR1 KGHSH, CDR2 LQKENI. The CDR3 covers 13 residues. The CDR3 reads CASLAGGGDEQFF. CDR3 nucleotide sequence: TGTGCCAGCTTGGCCGGGGGAGGCGATGAGCAGTTCTTC.

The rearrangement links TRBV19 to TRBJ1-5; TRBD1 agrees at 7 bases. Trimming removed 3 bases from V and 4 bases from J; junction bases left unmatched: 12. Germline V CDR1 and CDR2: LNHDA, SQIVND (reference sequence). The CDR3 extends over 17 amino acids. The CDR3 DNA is TGTGCCAGTAGTATGGGGGACGGGACAGAAGATAATCAGCCCCAGCATTTT. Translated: CASSMGDGTEDNQPQHF.

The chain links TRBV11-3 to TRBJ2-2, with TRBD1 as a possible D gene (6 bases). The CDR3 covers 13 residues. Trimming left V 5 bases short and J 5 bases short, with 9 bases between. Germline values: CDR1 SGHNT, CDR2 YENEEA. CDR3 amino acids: CASSGTLTGELFF. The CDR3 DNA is TGTGCCAGCAGCGGGACACTAACCGGGGAGCTGTTTTTT.

The CDR3 coding sequence is TGTGCCAGCAGCTCAGGAGCGGGGGTCGGCACAGATACGCAGTATTTT. It codes for CASSSGAGVGTDTQYF. The V and J genes are TRBV11-3 and TRBJ2-3, with 8 bases matching TRBD2. Germline V lookup: CDR1 SGHNT, CDR2 YENEEA. The CDR3 has 16 residues. Trimming cost V 4 bases and J 1 base; bases outside gene matches: 7.

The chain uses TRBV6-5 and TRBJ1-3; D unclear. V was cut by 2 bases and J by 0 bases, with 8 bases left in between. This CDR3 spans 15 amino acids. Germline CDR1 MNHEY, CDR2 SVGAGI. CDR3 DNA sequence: TGTGCCAGCAGTTACACTGTGTTCTCTGGAAACACCATATATTTT. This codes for CASSYTVFSGNTIYF.

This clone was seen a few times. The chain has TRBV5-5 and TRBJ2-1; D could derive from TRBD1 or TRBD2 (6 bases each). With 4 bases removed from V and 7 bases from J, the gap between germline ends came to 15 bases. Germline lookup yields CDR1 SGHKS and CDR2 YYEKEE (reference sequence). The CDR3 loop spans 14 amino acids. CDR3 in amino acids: CASSVEGDLNEQFF. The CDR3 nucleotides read TGTGCCAGCAGCGTGGAGGGGGATTTAAATGAGCAGTTCTTC.

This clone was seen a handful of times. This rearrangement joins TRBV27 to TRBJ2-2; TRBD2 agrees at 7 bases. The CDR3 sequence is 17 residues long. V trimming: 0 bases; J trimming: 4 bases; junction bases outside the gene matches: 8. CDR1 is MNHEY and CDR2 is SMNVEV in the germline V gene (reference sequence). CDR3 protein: CASSLSAPGGGTGELFF. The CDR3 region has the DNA TGTGCCAGCAGTTTATCGGCCCCTGGGGGGGGCACCGGGGAGCTGTTTTTT.

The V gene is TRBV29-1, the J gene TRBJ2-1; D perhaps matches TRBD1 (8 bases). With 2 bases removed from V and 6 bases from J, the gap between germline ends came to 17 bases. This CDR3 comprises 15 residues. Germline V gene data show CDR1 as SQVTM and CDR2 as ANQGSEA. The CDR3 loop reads CSVETRTGRGNEQFF. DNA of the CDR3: TGCAGCGTTGAAACGAGGACAGGGAGGGGCAATGAGCAGTTCTTC.

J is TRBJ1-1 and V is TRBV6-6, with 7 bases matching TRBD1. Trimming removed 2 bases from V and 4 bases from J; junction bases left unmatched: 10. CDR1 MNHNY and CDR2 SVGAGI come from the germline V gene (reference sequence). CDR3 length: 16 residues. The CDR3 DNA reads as TGTGCCAGCAGTTACCAAAGGGACAGCTTAATCACTGAAGCTTTCTTT. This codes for CASSYQRDSLITEAFF.

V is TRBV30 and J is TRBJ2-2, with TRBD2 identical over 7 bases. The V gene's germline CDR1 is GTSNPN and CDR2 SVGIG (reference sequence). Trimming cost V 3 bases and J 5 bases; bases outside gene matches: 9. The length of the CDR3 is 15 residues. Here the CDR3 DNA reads TGTGCCTGGAGCCCGTGGGGGGGGTTGACCGGGGAGCTGTTTTTT. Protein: CAWSPWGGLTGELFF. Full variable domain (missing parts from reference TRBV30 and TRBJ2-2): SQTIHQWPATLVQPVGSPLSLECTVEGTSNPNLYWYRQAAGRGLQLLFYSVGIGQISSEVPQNLSASRPQDRQFILSSKKLLLSDSGFYLCAWSPWGGLTGELFFGEGSRLTVL.

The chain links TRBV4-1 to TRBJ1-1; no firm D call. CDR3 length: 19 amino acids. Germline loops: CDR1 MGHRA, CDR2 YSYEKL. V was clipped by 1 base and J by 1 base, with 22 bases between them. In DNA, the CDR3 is TGCGCCAGCAGCCAAGGGGGAGTGGTCCCGGGGTTTAAGAACACTGAAGCTTTCTTT. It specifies CASSQGGVVPGFKNTEAFF.

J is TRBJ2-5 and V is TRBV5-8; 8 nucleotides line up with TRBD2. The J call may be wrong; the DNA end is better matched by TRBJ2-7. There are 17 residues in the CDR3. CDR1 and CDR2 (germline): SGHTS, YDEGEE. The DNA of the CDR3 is TGTGCCAGCAGCCCCCGCCGAGGGTGGGCGGGAGGTTACGAGCAGTACTTC. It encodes CASSPRRGWAGGYEQYF.

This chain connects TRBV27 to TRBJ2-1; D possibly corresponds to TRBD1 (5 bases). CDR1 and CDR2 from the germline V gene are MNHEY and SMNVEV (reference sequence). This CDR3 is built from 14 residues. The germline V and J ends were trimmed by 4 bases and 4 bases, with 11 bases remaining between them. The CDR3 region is CASSSLDSYNEQFF. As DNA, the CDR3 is TGTGCCAGCAGTTCTCTCGACAGTTACAATGAGCAGTTCTTC.

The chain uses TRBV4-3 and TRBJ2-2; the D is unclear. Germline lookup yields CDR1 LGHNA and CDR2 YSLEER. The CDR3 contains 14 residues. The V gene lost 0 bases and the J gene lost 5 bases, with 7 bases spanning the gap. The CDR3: CASSQDPLTGELFF. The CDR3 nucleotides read TGCGCCAGCAGCCAAGATCCGTTAACCGGGGAGCTGTTTTTT.

The CDR3 region has the DNA TGTGCCAGCAGCCATGCGGGGACTGTGCGGTTCTTC. This sequence encodes CASSHAGTVRFF. This chain links TRBV5-4 with TRBJ2-1; TRBD2 might be the D (6 bases). V gave up 4 bases and J gave up 15 bases, with 17 bases separating them. This CDR3 contains 12 residues. Germline assignment: CDR1 SGHNT and CDR2 YYREEE (reference sequence).

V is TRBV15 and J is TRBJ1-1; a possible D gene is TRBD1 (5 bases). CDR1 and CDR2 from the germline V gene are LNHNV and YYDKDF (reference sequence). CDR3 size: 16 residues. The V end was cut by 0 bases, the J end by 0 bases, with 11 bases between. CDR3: CATSRDTIRVNTEAFF. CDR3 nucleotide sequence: TGTGCCACCAGCAGAGACACCATCAGGGTGAACACTGAAGCTTTCTTT.

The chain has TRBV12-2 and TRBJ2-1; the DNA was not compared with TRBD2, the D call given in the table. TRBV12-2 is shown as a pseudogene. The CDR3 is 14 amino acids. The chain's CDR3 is CASRPLLARGLLVF. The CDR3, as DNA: TGTGCAAGTCGCCCCCTCCTGGCGCGAGGGCTTCTGGTCTTC.

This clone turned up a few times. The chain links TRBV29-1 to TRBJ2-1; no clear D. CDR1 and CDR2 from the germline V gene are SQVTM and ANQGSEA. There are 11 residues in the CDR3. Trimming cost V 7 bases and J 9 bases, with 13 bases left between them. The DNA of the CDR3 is TGCAGCGACCTTCGGGTAGGTGAGCAGTTCTTC. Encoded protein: CSDLRVGEQFF.

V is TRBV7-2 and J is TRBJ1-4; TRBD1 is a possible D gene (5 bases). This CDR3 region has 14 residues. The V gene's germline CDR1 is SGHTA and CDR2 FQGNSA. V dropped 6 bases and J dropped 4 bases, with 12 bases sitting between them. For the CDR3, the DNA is TGTGCCAGCAGTCCCCAGGGACTTAATGAAAAACTGTTTTTT. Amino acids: CASSPQGLNEKLFF.

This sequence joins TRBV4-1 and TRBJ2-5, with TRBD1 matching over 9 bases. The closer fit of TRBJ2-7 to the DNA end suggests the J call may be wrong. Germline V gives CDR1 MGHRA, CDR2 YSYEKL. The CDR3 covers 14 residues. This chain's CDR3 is CASSHGTGTYEQYF. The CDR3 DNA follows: TGCGCCAGCAGCCACGGGACAGGGACCTACGAGCAGTACTTC.

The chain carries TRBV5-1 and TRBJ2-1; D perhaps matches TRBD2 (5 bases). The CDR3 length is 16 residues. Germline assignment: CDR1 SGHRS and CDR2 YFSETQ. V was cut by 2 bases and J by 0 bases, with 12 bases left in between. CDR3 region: CASSFGGSSSYNEQFF. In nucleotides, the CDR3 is TGCGCCAGCAGCTTCGGCGGGTCGAGCTCCTACAATGAGCAGTTCTTC.

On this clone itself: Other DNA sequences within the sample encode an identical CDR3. This chain's CDR3 is CASSLTGNTEAFF. Written as DNA, the CDR3 is TGTGCCAGCAGCTTAACAGGAAACACTGAAGCTTTCTTT. The chain employs TRBV7-9 and TRBJ1-1; D is possibly TRBD1 (5 bases). Trimming removed 2 bases from V and 2 bases from J, with 6 bases in between. Germline V gene data show CDR1 as SEHNR and CDR2 as FQNEAQ (reference sequence). The length of the CDR3 is 13 residues.

The CDR3 loop reads CATSRDGDYEQYF. CDR3 nucleotide sequence: TGTGCCACCAGCAGAGATGGCGACTACGAGCAGTACTTC. V and J are TRBV15 and TRBJ2-5; D is ambiguous. The J call could be wrong; TRBJ2-7 is a better fit for the DNA end. Germline assignment: CDR1 LNHNV and CDR2 YYDKDF (reference sequence). The length of the CDR3 is 13 residues.

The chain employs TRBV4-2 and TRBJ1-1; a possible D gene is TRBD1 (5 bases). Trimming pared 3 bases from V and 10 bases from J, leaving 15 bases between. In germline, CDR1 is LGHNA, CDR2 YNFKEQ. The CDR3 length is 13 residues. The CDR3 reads CASSHGTDYGAFF. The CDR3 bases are TGTGCCAGCAGCCACGGGACTGACTACGGAGCTTTCTTT.

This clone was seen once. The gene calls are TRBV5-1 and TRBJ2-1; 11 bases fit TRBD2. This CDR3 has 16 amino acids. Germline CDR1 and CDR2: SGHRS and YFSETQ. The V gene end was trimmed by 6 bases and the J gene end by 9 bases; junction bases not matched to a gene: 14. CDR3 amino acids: CASIQLAGGHGAEQFF. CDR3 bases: TGCGCCAGCATACAATTAGCGGGGGGGCATGGTGCTGAGCAGTTCTTC.

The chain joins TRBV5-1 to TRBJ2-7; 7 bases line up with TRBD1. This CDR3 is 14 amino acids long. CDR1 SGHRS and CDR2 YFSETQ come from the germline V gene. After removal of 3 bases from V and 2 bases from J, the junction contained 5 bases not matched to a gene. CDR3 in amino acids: CASSSPGQTYEQYF. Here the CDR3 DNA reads TGCGCCAGCAGCTCTCCGGGACAGACCTACGAGCAGTACTTC. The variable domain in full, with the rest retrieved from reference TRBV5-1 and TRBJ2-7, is KAGVTQTPRYLIKTRGQQVTLSCSPISGHRSVSWYQQTPGQGLQFLFEYFSETQRNKGNFPGRFSGRQFSNSRSEMNVSTLELGDSALYLCASSSPGQTYEQYFGPGTRLTVT.

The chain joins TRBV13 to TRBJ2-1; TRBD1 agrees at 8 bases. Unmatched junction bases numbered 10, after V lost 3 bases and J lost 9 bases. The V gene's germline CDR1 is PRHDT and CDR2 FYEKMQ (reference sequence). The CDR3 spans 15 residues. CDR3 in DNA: TGTGCCAGCAGCTTGGGACAGGTCAAGGGCAGTGAGCAGTTCTTC. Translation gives CASSLGQVKGSEQFF.